Listed below are T cell receptor beta chains from one sample, sequenced in a study of radiotherapy plus CTLA-4 blockade in lung cancer. The data were produced by immunoSEQ multiplex PCR, yet TCRdb's version contains in-frame clones alone and is incomplete. The data show more than 25,000 clones, over 60% seen once. The sequencing used peripheral blood, collected from a patient treated with radiotherapy plus ipilimumab. Receptors were obtained from a human donor with non-small cell lung cancer that progressed on radiotherapy plus ipilimumab. The CDR3 runs from the conserved cysteine through the conserved F or W. A D gene is named only where the DNA matches it firmly. Some rows have no size entry. The others give once, few or many, or a class for an expanded clone.

TRBJ1-1	-	TRBV7-9	-	CASSLVGNTEAFF	TGTGCCAGCAGCTTAGTGGGGAACACTGAAGCTTTCTTT
TRBJ1-2	few	TRBV2	-	CASSIQGLIYGYTF	TGTGCCAGCAGTATCCAGGGACTAATCTATGGCTACACCTTC
TRBJ2-7	-	TRBV2	-	CASSEGTPSSYEQYF	TGTGCCAGCAGTGAGGGGACTCCAAGCTCCTACGAGCAGTACTTC
TRBJ1-5	-	TRBV4-3	TRBD1	CASSYATGEGQPQHF	TGCGCCAGCAGCTACGCGACAGGGGAGGGTCAGCCCCAGCATTTT
TRBJ2-5	once	TRBV2	-	CASSEGWQGGETQYF	TGTGCCAGCAGTGAAGGTTGGCAGGGTGGGGAGACCCAGTACTTC
TRBJ1-5	-	TRBV30	-	CAWSVKGGWGNQPQHF	TGTGCCTGGAGTGTAAAAGGCGGATGGGGCAATCAGCCCCAGCATTTT
TRBJ1-1	-	TRBV27	TRBD1	CASRETGTPEAFF	TGTGCCAGCCGTGAGACAGGGACTCCTGAAGCTTTCTTT
TRBJ2-3	-	TRBV7-6	TRBD2	CASSLEPSGGATDTQYF	TGTGCCAGCAGCTTAGAGCCCAGCGGGGGGGCCACAGATACGCAGTATTTT
TRBJ1-1	-	TRBV5-6	-	CASSLVEGEAFF	TGTGCCAGCAGCTTAGTGGAGGGTGAAGCTTTCTTT
TRBJ2-1	once	TRBV6-1	TRBD2	CASSENPAGLYNEQFF	TGTGCCAGCAGTGAAAATCCAGCGGGGCTTTACAATGAGCAGTTCTTC
TRBJ1-2	-	TRBV28	-	CATPSGSYYGYTF	TGTGCCACCCCTTCGGGGTCATACTATGGCTACACCTTC
TRBJ1-3	-	TRBV5-1	-	CASSSSGGNSGNTIYF	TGCGCCAGCAGCTCGTCCGGGGGCAATTCTGGAAACACCATATATTTT
TRBJ2-1	-	TRBV27	TRBD2	CASSLLASSYNEQFF	TGTGCCAGCAGCTTACTAGCGTCTTCCTACAATGAGCAGTTCTTC
TRBJ1-5	-	TRBV4-1	TRBD1	CASSQVQGAGQPQHF	TGCGCCAGCAGCCAAGTGCAGGGGGCCGGTCAGCCCCAGCATTTT
TRBJ2-7	-	TRBV4-1	-	CASSQGTSSRSYEQYF	TGCGCCAGCAGCCAAGGCACTAGCTCACGCTCCTACGAGCAGTACTTC
TRBJ2-7	-	TRBV5-5	-	CASSPQGSLSYEQYF	TGTGCCAGCAGCCCTCAGGGCTCCCTCTCCTACGAGCAGTACTTC
TRBJ1-4	-	TRBV5-6	-	CASSPAGGSQEKLFF	TGTGCCAGCAGTCCCGCGGGGGGGAGTCAAGAAAAACTGTTTTTT
TRBJ2-3	-	TRBV28	-	CASNALGRTDTQYF	TGTGCCAGCAACGCCCTCGGAAGGACAGATACGCAGTATTTT
TRBJ2-7	-	TRBV28	TRBD2	CASSSRGSGLAAWEQYF	TGTGCCAGCAGTTCCCGGGGGTCGGGACTAGCGGCTTGGGAGCAGTACTTC
TRBJ1-1	few	TRBV27	-	CASSPTESTEAFF	TGTGCCAGCAGTCCTACAGAGAGCACTGAAGCTTTCTTT